Each of the 8 T cell receptor beta chains below was sequenced from the same sample in a study of T cells in Graves' hyperthyroidism and ophthalmopathy. TCR beta CDR3 region amplification was performed from RNA transcripts. An initial round of RT-PCR targeting the TCR CDR3 relied on the HTBI primer set. TCRdb passed the multiplex PCR reads through MiXCR, listing each CDR3 protein once. The sample yields about 380,000 distinct CDR3 sequences, about 18% seen once. Sequencing was done on a sample of blood. All receptors derive from a man younger than 30 with Graves' ophthalmopathy.

There are many counts of this clonotype. The CDR3 DNA follows: TGTGCCATCAGTGGGGGAGCCCAAGAGACCCAGTACTTC. It codes for CAISGGAQETQYF. V is TRBV10-3 and J is TRBJ2-5; a possible D gene is TRBD2 (5 bases). Germline values: CDR1 ENHRY, CDR2 SYGVKD. The germline V and J ends were trimmed by 4 bases and 1 base, with 7 bases remaining between them. The CDR3 length is 13 residues.

The table lists this clonotype with many counts. The chain combines TRBV13 with TRBJ2-5, with 10 bases matching TRBD2. Germline V lookup: CDR1 PRHDT, CDR2 FYEKMQ (reference sequence). V was clipped by 5 bases and J by 4 bases; unmatched bases: 7. This CDR3 contains 15 residues. Written as DNA, the CDR3 is TGTGCCAGCAGCCTCGGGACTAGCGTGATAGAGACCCAGTACTTC. Its translation is CASSLGTSVIETQYF.

This clonotype was observed many times. The chain is built from TRBV7-3 and TRBJ2-3; D possibly corresponds to TRBD2 (6 bases). CDR3 length equals 13 residues. V lost 4 bases and J 4 bases, leaving 9 bases between the germline ends. Germline lookup yields CDR1 SGHTA and CDR2 FQGTGA. This chain's CDR3 is CASSSASADTQYF. The CDR3 nucleotides read TGTGCCAGCAGCTCGGCTAGCGCAGATACGCAGTATTTT.

This clonotype was seen a few times. This chain connects TRBV2 to TRBJ1-4; TRBD1 might be the D (5 bases). The germline V gene encodes CDR1 SNHLY and CDR2 FYNNEI. The CDR3 contains 14 residues. V was clipped by 8 bases and J by 5 bases, with 15 bases between them. CDR3 sequence (DNA): TGTGCCAGCGTCCCGGGACGGCCGAATGAAAAACTGTTTTTT. Its protein is CASVPGRPNEKLFF. Based on the CDR3 plus reference TRBV2 and TRBJ1-4, the full variable domain is EPEVTQTPSHQVTQMGQEVILRCVPISNHLYFYWYRQILGQKVEFLVSFYNNEISEKSEIFDDQFSVERPDGSNFTLKIRSTKLEDSAMYFCASVPGRPNEKLFFGSGTQLSVL.

The chain carries TRBV12-3 or TRBV12-4 and TRBJ2-3; D is tentatively TRBD1 or TRBD2 (5 bases each). V was clipped by 3 bases and J by 6 bases, with 13 bases between them. The CDR3 has 14 amino acids. For the CDR3, the DNA is TGTGCCAGCAGTTTCGGGGACGGAGGTGATACGCAGTATTTT. It specifies CASSFGDGGDTQYF.

J is TRBJ2-6 and V is TRBV19; D may be TRBD1 (6 bases). The germline CDR1 and CDR2 sequences are LNHDA and SQIVND (reference sequence). The CDR3 is made up of 15 amino acids. Trimming removed 6 bases from V and 2 bases from J, with 11 bases in between. CDR3 nucleotide sequence: TGTGCCAGTAGGCCAGGGGTAGCTGGGGCCAACGTCCTGACTTTC. Its translation: CASRPGVAGANVLTF.

A few counts support this clonotype. This sequence joins TRBV27 and TRBJ1-2; no firm D call. This CDR3 has 14 amino acids. The germline V and J ends were trimmed by 2 bases and 4 bases, with 11 bases remaining between them. Germline CDR1 reads MNHEY; CDR2 reads SMNVEV (reference sequence). CDR3 in amino acids: CASSLNVQSYGYTF. The DNA for the CDR3 is TGTGCCAGCAGTTTAAACGTACAGAGCTATGGCTACACCTTC.

The sample holds many counts of this clonotype. V usage is TRBV3-1 and J usage is TRBJ2-2; TRBD1 matches at 7 bases. The germline V gene has CDR1 LGHDT and CDR2 YNNKEL (reference sequence). V was clipped by 3 bases and J by 2 bases; unmatched bases: 6. The CDR3 loop spans 16 amino acids. The CDR3 protein is CASSQVGQTNTGELFF. CDR3 nucleotides: TGTGCCAGCAGCCAGGTGGGACAGACAAACACCGGGGAGCTGTTTTTT. The variable domain in full, completed from reference TRBV3-1 and TRBJ2-2, reads DTAVSQTPKYLVTQMGNDKSIKCEQNLGHDTMYWYKQDSKKFLKIMFSYNNKELIINETVPNRFSPKSPDKAHLNLHINSLELGDSAVYFCASSQVGQTNTGELFFGEGSRLTVL.